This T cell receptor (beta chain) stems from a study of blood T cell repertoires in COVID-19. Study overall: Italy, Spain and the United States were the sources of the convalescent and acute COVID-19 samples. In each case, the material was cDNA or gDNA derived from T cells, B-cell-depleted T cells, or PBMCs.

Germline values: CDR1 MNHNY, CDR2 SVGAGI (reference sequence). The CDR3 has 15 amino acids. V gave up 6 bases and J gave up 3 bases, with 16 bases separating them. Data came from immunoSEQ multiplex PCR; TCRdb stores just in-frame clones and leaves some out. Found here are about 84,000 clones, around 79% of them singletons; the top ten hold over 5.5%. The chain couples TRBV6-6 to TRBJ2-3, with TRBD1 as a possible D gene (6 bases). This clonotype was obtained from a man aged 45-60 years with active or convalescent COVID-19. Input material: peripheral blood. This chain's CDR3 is CASRSRTAKTDTQYF. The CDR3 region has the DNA TGTGCCAGCAGGTCACGGACAGCTAAAACAGATACGCAGTATTTT.